This TCR beta chain was sequenced in a study of T cells in Graves' hyperthyroidism and ophthalmopathy. Looking at the study overall: Sampling of peripheral blood happened at initial diagnosis, prior to any treatment. Study results and caveats: The model made its ophthalmopathy prediction, and onset followed a median 6.5 months later.

Together with thyroid ultrasound, orbital computed tomography, serum thyroxine and TRAb, clinical symptoms were used for diagnoses. Each 10 ml fresh peripheral blood draw supplied the PBMCs. The CDR3 contains 13 residues. V gave up 6 bases and J gave up 1 base, with 9 bases separating them. Germline CDR1 MNHNS, CDR2 SASEGT. This clonotype has a count of ten or more. No antigen is known for it. Amplified regions were TCR beta CDR3 sequences from RNA transcripts. TCR CDR3 regions were first amplified by RT-PCR with HTBI primers. One entry per CDR3 protein, called by TCRdb with MiXCR from the multiplex PCR reads. The sample has roughly 290,000 distinct CDR3 sequences, roughly an eighth seen once.

The chain joins TRBV6-1 to TRBJ1-1; D uncertain. The TCR originated in a woman aged 40 to 50 with Graves' hyperthyroidism. The material sequenced was blood. The CDR3 DNA reads as TGTGCCAGCAGCAGTACACAGAACACTGAAGCTTTCTTT. Its translation is CASSSTQNTEAFF.